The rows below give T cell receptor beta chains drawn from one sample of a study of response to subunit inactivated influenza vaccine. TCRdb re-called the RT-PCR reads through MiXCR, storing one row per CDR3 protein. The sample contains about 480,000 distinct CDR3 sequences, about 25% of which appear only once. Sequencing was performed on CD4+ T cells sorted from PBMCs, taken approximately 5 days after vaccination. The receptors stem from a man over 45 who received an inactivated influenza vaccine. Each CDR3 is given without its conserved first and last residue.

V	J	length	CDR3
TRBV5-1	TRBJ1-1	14	ASSFTPDRLNTEAF
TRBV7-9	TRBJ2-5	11	ASSFLTGGAKY
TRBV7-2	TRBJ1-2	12	ASRPTGNNYGYT
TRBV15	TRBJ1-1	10	ATSLGQGEAF
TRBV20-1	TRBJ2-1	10	SATDRGDEQF
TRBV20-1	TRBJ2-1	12	SARGSGRLHEQF
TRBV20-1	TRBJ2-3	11	SARNLDTDTQY
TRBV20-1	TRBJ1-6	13	SARDRGQGNSPLH
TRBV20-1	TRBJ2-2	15	SARALAGGPNTGELF
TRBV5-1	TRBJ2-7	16	ASSSSPSGTGGLYEQY
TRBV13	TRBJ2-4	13	ASSKLGTGVNIQY
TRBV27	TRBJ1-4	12	ASRLQASNEKLF
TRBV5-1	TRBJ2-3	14	ASSTRQAGPTDTQY
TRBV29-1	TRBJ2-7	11	SASGLGGGEQY
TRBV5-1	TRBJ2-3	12	ASSLGLRGDTQY
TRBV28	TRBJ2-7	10	ASSITGVEQY
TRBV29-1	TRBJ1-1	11	SVEETVDTEAF
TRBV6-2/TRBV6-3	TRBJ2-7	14	ASSYRLAHPSYEQY
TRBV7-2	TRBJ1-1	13	ASSSRVGINTEAF
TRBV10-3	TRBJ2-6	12	AISDRPGANVLT
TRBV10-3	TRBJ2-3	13	AISESGGAADTQY
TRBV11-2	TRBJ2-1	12	ASSSSGGAYEQF
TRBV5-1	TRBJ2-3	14	ASSLVAGSSTDTQY
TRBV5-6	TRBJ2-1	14	ASTLGPLPTRNEQF
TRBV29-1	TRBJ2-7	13	SVLKLRDTAYEQY
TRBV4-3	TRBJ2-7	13	ASSETGPNGYEQY
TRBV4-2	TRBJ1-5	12	ASSRGPNNQPQH
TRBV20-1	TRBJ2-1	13	SASWGAVFYNEQF
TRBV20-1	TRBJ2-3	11	SARDQTSDTQY
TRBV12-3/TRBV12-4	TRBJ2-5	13	ASSARDRGEETQY
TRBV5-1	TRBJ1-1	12	ASSPTGPLTEAF
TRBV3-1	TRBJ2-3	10	ASSQDLSSQY
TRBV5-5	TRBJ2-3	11	ASSLAGFDTQY
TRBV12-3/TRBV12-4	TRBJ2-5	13	ASTRTGKLQETQY
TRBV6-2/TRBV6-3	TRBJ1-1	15	ASSYSLRGLRGSEAF
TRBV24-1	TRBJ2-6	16	ATSDFTGPYSGANVLT
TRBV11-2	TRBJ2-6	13	ASSLGPPGANVLT
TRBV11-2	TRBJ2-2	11	ASSLEITGELF
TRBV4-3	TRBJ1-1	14	ASSLSRPGRVTEAF
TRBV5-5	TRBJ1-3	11	ASSPRYGNTIY
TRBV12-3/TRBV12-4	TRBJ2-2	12	ASSIGQNTGELF
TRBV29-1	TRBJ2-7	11	SVGARGSYEQY
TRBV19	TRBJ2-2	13	ASSPPGIPTGELF
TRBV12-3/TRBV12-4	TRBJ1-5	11	ASNKDRNQPQH
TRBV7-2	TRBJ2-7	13	ASSLVVGQGSKQY
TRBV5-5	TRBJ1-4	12	ASTWRTTNEKLF